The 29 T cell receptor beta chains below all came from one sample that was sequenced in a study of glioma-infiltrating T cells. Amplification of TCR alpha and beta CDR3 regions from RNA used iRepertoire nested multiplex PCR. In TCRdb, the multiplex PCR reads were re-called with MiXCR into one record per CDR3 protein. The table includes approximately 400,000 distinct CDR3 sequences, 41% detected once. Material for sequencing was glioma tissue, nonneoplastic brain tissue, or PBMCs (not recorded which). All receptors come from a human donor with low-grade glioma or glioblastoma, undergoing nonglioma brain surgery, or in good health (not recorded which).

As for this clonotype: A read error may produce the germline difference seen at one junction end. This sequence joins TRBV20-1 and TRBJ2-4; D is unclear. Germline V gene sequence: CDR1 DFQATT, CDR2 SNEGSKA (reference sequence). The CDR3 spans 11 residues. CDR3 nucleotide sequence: TGCTGTGCTAGAGATCGGGCCAAAGAGTACTTC. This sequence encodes CCARDRAKEYF.

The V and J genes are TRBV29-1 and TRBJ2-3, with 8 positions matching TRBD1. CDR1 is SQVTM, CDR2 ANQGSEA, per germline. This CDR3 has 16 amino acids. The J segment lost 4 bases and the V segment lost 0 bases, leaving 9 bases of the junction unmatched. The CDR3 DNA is TGCAGCGTTGAAGATGCGCAGGGGGCAGTCGCAGATACGCAGTATTTT. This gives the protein CSVEDAQGAVADTQYF.

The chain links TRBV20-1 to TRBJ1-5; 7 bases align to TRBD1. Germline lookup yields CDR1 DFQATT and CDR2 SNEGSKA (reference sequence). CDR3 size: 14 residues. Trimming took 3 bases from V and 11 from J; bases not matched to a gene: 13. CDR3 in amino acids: CSARGGDRTPSQHF. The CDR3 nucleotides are TGCAGTGCTAGGGGGGGGGACAGAACCCCGTCCCAGCATTTT.

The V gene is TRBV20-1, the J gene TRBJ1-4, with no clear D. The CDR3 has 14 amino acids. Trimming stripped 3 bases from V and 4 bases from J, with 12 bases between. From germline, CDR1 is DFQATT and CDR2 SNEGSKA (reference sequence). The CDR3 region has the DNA TGCAGTGCTAGCAACCCAGCACTTAATGAAAAACTGTTTTTT. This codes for CSASNPALNEKLFF.

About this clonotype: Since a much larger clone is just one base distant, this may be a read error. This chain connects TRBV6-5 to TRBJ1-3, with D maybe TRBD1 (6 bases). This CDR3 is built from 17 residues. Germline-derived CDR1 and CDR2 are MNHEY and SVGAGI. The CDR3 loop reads CASSGAGTTYSRNTIYF. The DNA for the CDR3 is TGTGCCAGCAGTGGTGCCGGGACAACCTACTCTAGAAACACCATATATTTT.

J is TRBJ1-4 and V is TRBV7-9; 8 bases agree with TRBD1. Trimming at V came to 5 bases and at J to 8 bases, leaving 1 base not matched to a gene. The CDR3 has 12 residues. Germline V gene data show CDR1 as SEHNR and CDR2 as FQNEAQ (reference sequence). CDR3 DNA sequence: TGTGCCAGCAGCCGGACAGGGGAAAAACTGTTTTTT. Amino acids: CASSRTGEKLFF.

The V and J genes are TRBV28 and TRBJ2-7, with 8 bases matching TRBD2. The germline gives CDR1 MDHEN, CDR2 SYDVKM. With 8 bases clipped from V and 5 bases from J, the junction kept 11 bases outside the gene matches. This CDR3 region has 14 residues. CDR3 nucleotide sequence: TGTGCCAGCGGGCGGAGGGGCGGGGGGAACGAGCAGTACTTC. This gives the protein CASGRRGGGNEQYF.

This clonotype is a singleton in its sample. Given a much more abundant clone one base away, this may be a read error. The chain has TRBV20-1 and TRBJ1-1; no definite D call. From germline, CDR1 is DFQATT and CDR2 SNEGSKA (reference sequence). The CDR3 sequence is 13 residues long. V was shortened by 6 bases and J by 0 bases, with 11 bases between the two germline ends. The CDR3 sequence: CSARCGLNTEAFF. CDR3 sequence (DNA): TGCAGTGCCAGATGTGGGTTGAACACTGAAGCTTTCTTT.

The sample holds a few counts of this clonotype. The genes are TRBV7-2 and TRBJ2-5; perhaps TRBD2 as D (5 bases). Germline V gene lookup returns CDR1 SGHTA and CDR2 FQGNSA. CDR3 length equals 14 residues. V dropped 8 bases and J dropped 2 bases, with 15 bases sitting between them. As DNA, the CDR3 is TGTGCCAGCGGAGTGTTCGGGGAACAAGAGACCCAGTACTTC. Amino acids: CASGVFGEQETQYF.

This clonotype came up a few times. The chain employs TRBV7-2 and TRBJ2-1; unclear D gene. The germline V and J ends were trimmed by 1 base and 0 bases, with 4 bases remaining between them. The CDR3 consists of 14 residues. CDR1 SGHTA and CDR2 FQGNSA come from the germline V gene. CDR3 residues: CASSLGHSYNEQFF. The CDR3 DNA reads TGTGCCAGCAGCTTAGGACACTCCTACAATGAGCAGTTCTTC.

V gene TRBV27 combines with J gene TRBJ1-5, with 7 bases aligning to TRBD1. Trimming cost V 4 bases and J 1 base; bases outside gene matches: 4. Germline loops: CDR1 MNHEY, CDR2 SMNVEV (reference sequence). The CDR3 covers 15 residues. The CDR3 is CASSYGGQSNQPQHF. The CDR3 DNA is TGTGCCAGCAGTTACGGGGGACAGAGCAATCAGCCCCAGCATTTT.

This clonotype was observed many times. The CDR3 reads CASSATGDSYNEQFF. DNA of the CDR3: TGTGCCAGCAGTGCAACAGGGGACTCCTACAATGAGCAGTTCTTC. This sequence joins TRBV6-2 or TRBV6-3 and TRBJ2-1; 7 positions agree with TRBD1. The CDR3 loop spans 15 amino acids. With 5 bases clipped from V and 0 bases from J, the junction kept 4 bases outside the gene matches. CDR1 and CDR2 (germline): MNHEY, SVGEGT.

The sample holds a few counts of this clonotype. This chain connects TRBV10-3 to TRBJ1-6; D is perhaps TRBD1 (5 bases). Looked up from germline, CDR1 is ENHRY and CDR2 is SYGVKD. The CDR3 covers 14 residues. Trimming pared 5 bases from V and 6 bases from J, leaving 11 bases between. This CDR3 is CAISRPGFNSPLHF. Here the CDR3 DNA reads TGTGCCATCAGTCGGCCAGGGTTTAATTCACCCCTCCACTTT.

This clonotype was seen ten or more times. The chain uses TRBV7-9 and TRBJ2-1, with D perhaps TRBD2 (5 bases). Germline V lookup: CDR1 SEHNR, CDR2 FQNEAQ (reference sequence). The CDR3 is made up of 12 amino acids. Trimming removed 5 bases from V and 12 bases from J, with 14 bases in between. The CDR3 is CASSPERSRQFF. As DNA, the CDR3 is TGTGCCAGCAGCCCAGAGCGGTCCCGGCAGTTCTTC.

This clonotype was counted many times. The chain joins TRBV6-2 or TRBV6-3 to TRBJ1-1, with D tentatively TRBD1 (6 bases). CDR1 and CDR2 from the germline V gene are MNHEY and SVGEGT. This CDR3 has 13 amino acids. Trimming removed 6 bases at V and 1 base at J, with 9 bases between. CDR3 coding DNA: TGTGCCAGCAGGTTACAGGGGAACACTGAAGCTTTCTTT. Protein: CASRLQGNTEAFF.

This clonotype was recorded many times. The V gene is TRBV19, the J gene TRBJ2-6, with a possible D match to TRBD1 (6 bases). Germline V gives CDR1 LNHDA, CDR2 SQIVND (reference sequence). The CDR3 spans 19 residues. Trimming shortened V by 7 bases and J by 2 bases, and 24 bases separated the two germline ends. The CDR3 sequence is CASMSVYEQGRTGANVLTF. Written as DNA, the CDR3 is TGTGCCAGTATGTCCGTTTACGAACAGGGTCGGACTGGGGCCAACGTCCTGACTTTC.

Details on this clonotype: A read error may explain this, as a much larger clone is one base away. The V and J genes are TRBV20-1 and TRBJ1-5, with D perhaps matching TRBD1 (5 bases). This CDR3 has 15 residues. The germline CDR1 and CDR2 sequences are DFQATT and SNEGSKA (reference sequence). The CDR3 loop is CIARDPGLRNQPQHF. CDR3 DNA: TGCATTGCTAGAGACCCAGGGTTAAGGAATCAGCCCCAGCATTTT.

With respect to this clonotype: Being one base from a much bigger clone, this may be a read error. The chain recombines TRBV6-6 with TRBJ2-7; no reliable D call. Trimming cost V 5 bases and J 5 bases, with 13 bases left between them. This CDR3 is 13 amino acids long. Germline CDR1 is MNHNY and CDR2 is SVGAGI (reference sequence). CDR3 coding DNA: TGTGCCAGCAGTCTATTGAAGGGCGACGAGCAGTACTTC. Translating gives CASSLLKGDEQYF.

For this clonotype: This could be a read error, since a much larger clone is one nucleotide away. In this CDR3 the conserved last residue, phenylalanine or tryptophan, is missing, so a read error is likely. This CDR3 reads CASSQQPNTEAFL. In DNA, the CDR3 is TGTGCCAGCAGCCAACAGCCGAACACTGAAGCTTTCCTT. The chain carries TRBV25-1 and TRBJ1-1; D uncertain. Deletions cut 6 bases from V and 1 base from J, with 9 bases between. This CDR3 is built from 13 residues. Germline loops: CDR1 MGHDK, CDR2 SYGVNS.

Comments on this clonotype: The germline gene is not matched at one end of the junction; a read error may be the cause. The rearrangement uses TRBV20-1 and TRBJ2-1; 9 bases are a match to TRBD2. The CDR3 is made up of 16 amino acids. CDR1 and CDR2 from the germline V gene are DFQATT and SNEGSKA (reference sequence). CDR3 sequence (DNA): TGCGGTGCTAGAGATCTGCGGGGGGGAGCGGACAATGAGCAGTTCTTC. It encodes CGARDLRGGADNEQFF.

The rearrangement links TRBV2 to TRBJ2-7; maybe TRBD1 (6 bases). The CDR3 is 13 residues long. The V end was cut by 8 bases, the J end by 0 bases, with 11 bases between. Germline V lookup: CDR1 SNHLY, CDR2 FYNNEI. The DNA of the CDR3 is TGTGCCAGCTTGGGGGCCAGCTCCTACGAGCAGTACTTC. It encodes CASLGASSYEQYF.

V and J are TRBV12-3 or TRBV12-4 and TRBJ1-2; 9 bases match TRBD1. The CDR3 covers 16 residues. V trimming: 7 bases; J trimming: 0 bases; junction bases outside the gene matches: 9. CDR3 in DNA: TGTGCCAGCAACTTGGGACAGGGCGAAGCTAACTATGGCTACACCTTC. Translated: CASNLGQGEANYGYTF.

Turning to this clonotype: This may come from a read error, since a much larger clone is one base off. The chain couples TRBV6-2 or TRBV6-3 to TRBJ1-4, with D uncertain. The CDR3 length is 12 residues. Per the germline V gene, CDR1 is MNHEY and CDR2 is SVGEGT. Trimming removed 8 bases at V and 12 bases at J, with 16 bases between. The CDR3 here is CASYTWVGQLFF. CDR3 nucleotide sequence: TGTGCCAGCTATACTTGGGTCGGACAACTGTTTTTT.

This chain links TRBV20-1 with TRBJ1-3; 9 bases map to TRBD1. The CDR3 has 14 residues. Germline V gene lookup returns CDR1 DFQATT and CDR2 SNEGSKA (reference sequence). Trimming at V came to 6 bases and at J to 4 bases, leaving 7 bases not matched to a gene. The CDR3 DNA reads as TGCAGTGCGAGGCCTGGGACAGGGGGAAACACCATATATTTT. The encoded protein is CSARPGTGGNTIYF.

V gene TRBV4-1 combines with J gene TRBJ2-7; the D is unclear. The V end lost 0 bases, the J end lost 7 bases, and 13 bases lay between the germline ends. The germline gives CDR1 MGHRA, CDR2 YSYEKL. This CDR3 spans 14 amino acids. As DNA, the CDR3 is TGCGCCAGCAGCCAAGATCTCCGGCGGCCAGAGCAGTACTTC. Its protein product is CASSQDLRRPEQYF.

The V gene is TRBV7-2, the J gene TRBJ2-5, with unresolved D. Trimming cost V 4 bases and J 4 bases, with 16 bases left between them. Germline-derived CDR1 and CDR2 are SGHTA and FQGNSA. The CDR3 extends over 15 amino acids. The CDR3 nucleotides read TGTGCCAGCAGCTCCACCAATCTTGTCACAGAGACCCAGTACTTC. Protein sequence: CASSSTNLVTETQYF.

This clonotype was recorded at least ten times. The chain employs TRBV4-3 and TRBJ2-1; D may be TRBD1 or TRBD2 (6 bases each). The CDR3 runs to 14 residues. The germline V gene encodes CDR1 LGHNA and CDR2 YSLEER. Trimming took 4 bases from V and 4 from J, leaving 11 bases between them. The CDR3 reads CASSPGAHYNEQFF. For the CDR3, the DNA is TGCGCCAGCAGCCCGGGGGCCCATTACAATGAGCAGTTCTTC.

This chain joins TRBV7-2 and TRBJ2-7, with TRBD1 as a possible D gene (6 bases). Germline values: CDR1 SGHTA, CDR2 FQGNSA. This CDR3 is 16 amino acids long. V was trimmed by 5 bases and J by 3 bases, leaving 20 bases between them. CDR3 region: CASSPEQGSPLYEQYF. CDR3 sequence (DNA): TGTGCCAGCAGCCCGGAACAGGGATCCCCCCTCTACGAGCAGTACTTC.

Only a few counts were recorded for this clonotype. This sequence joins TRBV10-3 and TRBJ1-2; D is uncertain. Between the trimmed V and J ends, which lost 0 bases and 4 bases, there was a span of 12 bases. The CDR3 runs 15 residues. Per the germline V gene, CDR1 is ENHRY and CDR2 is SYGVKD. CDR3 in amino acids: CAISESSMTSYGYTF. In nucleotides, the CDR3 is TGTGCCATCAGTGAGTCGAGTATGACCTCCTATGGCTACACCTTC.